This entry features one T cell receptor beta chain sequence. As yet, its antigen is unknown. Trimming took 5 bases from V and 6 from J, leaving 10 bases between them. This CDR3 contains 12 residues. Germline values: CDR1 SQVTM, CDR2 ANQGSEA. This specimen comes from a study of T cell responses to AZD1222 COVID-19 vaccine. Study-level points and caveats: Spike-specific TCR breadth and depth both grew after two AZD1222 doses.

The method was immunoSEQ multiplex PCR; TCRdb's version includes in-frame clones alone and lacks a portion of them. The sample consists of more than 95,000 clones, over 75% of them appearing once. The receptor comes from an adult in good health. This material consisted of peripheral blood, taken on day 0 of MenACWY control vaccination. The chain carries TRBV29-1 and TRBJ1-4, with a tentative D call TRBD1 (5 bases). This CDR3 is CSVSGWDEKLFF. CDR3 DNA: TGCAGCGTTTCAGGGTGGGATGAAAAACTGTTTTTT.